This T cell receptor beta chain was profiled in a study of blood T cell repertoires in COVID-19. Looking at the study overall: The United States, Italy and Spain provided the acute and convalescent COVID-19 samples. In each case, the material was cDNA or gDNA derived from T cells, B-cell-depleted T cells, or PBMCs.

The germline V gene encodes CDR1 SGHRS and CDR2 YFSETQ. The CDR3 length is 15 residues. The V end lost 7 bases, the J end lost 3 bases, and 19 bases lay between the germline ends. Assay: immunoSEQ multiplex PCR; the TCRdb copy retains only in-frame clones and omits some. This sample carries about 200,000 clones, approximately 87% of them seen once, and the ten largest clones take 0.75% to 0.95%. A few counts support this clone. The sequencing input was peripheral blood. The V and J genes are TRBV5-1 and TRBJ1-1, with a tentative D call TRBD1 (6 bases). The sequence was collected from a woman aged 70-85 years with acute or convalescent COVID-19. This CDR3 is CASQDDPGGHTEAFF. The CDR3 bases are TGCGCCAGCCAGGACGACCCGGGGGGGCACACTGAAGCTTTCTTT.